A selection of T cell receptor beta chains follows, all from one sample in a study of patients and donors after allogeneic stem cell transplantation. TCRdb called the RT-PCR reads again in MiXCR, with one record for every CDR3 protein. Of approximately 160,000 distinct CDR3 sequences in the sample, approximately 30% were seen once. Sequencing was performed on blood, either unsorted or a sorted T cell fraction (not recorded which). The receptors shown here come from a human donor who was either an allogeneic HSCT recipient or a stem cell or donor lymphocyte infusion donor (not recorded which). It is not recorded whose cells these are; they may come from a transplant donor. Both conserved end residues are part of each CDR3. The D gene is left open where the match is weak. A row's size may be missing; if present it is once, few, many or a size class.

>-|TRBJ2-7|TRBV29-1|TRBD1
TGCAGCGTTGAAGGCGGGACAGGGATCCCCTACGAGCAGTACTTC
CSVEGGTGIPYEQYF
>few|TRBJ2-3|TRBV6-6|-
TGTGCCAGCAGTTATGGCGATAGCACAGATACGCAGTATTTT
CASSYGDSTDTQYF
>-|TRBJ1-4|TRBV5-1|TRBD1
TGCGCCAGCAGCTCCCGGGGACAGGGCGGTGAAAAACTGTTTTTT
CASSSRGQGGEKLFF
>-|TRBJ1-2|TRBV28|TRBD1
TGTGCCAGCATGACAGGGGGCAATGGCTACACCTTC
CASMTGGNGYTF
>few|TRBJ2-6|TRBV3-1|TRBD1
TGTGCCAGCAGCCAAGGGGACAGCCGAGAGGGGGCCAACGTCCTGACTTTC
CASSQGDSREGANVLTF
>few|TRBJ1-2|TRBV10-3|TRBD1
TGTGCCATCAGTGGGGACAGGGGGAATGGCTACACCTTC
CAISGDRGNGYTF
>-|TRBJ1-2|TRBV6-6|-
TGTGCCAGCGGAGGACAGAATAGCTATGGCTACACCTTC
CASGGQNSYGYTF
>few|TRBJ2-1|TRBV7-9|TRBD1
TGTGCCAGCAGCGCCCGGGACAGGGTGGACAATGAGCAGTTCTTC
CASSARDRVDNEQFF
>-|TRBJ1-5|TRBV20-1|-
TGCAGTGCTAGCCAGGGGACTAACAATCAGCCCCAGCATTTT
CSASQGTNNQPQHF
>-|TRBJ2-1|TRBV7-9|TRBD2
TGTGCCAGCAGCCCTCGACTAGCGGGAAGGCGGATTTACAATGAGCAGTTCTTC
CASSPRLAGRRIYNEQFF
>-|TRBJ1-1|TRBV20-1|-
TGCAGTGCTGTGGGGCACGCTGAAGCTTTCTTT
CSAVGHAEAFF
>-|TRBJ2-1|TRBV7-8|-
TGTGCCAGCAGCTTTAATCATGAGCAGTTCTTC
CASSFNHEQFF
>many|TRBJ2-3|TRBV7-9|TRBD1
TGTGCCAGCAGCCCGGGACAGCTGACGCAGTATTTT
CASSPGQLTQYF
>-|TRBJ2-7|TRBV11-2|-
TGTGCCAGCAGCTTAGTACGCGACGAGCAGTACTTC
CASSLVRDEQYF
>few|TRBJ2-5|TRBV6-2/TRBV6-3|TRBD2
TGTGCCAGCAGTTACCTACGTGACCAACTAGCGAAAGAGACCCAGTACTTC
CASSYLRDQLAKETQYF
>many|TRBJ1-2|TRBV6-5|-
TGTGCCAGCAGACCTTCGGGGTGGGGGAACTATGGCTACACCTTC
CASRPSGWGNYGYTF
>few|TRBJ2-2|TRBV18|TRBD2
TGTGCCAGCTCACCGAGGACTAGCGGGAGCACCGGGGAGCTGTTTTTT
CASSPRTSGSTGELFF
>-|TRBJ2-1|TRBV12-3/TRBV12-4|-
TGTGCCAGCAGTTTATACAGGGCGCTTGCCTACAATGAGCAGTTCTTC
CASSLYRALAYNEQFF
>once|TRBJ2-3|TRBV7-8|TRBD2
TGTGCCAGCAGCTTACGAACCGGACTAGCGTTAGATACGCAGTATTTT
CASSLRTGLALDTQYF
>-|TRBJ2-5|TRBV6-5|TRBD2
TGTGCCAGCAGTACCCTAGCGGGAAAAGAGACCCAGTACTTC
CASSTLAGKETQYF
>-|TRBJ1-1|TRBV7-3|TRBD1
TGTGCCAGCAGCACTAAGACTACAGGGGAAGTCACTGAAGCTTTCTTT
CASSTKTTGEVTEAFF
>-|TRBJ2-1|TRBV14|-
TGTGCCAGCAGCCAAGGTGCCCCACAGCGGACCTCCTACAATGAGCAGTTCTTC
CASSQGAPQRTSYNEQFF
>-|TRBJ1-4|TRBV16|TRBD1
TGTGCCAGCAGCCAAAGTTACTCGGACAGGGATTTT
CASSQSYSDRDF
>many|TRBJ1-2|TRBV12-3/TRBV12-4|-
TGTGCCAGCAGTTTCGACAGGTCATATAATGGCTACACCTTC
CASSFDRSYNGYTF
>few|TRBJ2-1|TRBV27|-
TGTGCCAGCAGTTTAAACGGGCCCTTGCACCCAAATGAGCAGTTCTTC
CASSLNGPLHPNEQFF
>few|TRBJ1-6|TRBV27|-
TGTGCCAGCAGTTGGCGGGACCTTAATTCACCCCTCCACTTT
CASSWRDLNSPLHF
>few|TRBJ2-6|TRBV14|-
TGTGCCAGCAGCCAAGATTCCCTGGAGGGCAGGGATTCTGGGGCCAACGTCCTGACTTTC
CASSQDSLEGRDSGANVLTF
>-|TRBJ2-5|TRBV9|-
TGTGCCAGCAGCGCCGGGTGGAAGGAAGAGACCCAGTACTTC
CASSAGWKEETQYF
>-|TRBJ2-5|TRBV11-1|TRBD2
TGTGCCAGCAGCTCAAGACTAGCGGGAGGGCCGAAAGAGACCCAGTACTTC
CASSSRLAGGPKETQYF
>-|TRBJ1-3|TRBV12-3/TRBV12-4|TRBD1
TGTGCCAGCAGTTTCAGACCAGGGGGTAGCTCTGGAAACACCATATATTTT
CASSFRPGGSSGNTIYF
>few|TRBJ2-1|TRBV5-1|TRBD2
TGCGCCAGCAGCTTGGTAGGGCTAGCGGACAATGAGCAGTTCTTC
CASSLVGLADNEQFF
>-|TRBJ2-1|TRBV20-1|TRBD2
TGCAGTGCCGCCACGACTAGCGGGAGGGCCCGTAATGAGCAGTTCTTC
CSAATTSGRARNEQFF
>-|TRBJ1-1|TRBV27|TRBD1
TGTGCCAGCAGTTTATTACCATCTGGGACAGGGGGTGAAGCTTTCTTT
CASSLLPSGTGGEAFF